These 20 T cell receptor beta chains were all obtained from the same sample, sequenced in a study of OX40 agonist ivuxolimab in advanced cancers. Assay used: immunoSEQ multiplex PCR; TCRdb lists only in-frame clones, some missing. The top ten hold roughly an eighth of the sample, which has roughly 80,000 clones, under 95% seen once. The specimen comprised CD4+ or CD8+ T cells sorted from blood, sampled in a trial of the OX40 agonist ivuxolimab. The receptors shown here come from an adult with an advanced solid tumor such as melanoma, head and neck, liver or kidney cancer.

The gene calls are TRBV4-3 and TRBJ2-1; no definite D call. CDR1 and CDR2 from the germline V gene are LGHNA and YSLEER. With 2 bases removed from V and 9 bases from J, the gap between germline ends came to 14 bases. This CDR3 comprises 14 residues. CDR3 sequence (DNA): TGCGCCAGCAGCCAACCTACATATACGGGTGAGCAGTTCTTC. This encodes CASSQPTYTGEQFF.

The chain has TRBV29-1 and TRBJ2-2; D perhaps matches TRBD2 (6 bases). V was trimmed by 6 bases and J by 0 bases, leaving 17 bases between them. Germline V gene lookup returns CDR1 SQVTM and CDR2 ANQGSEA. CDR3 length: 16 amino acids. CDR3 in amino acids: CSVLHGGGANTGELFF. The CDR3 region has the DNA TGCAGCGTCCTACATGGAGGAGGGGCGAACACCGGGGAGCTGTTTTTT.

The gene calls are TRBV9 and TRBJ1-4; D call uncertain. There are 15 residues in the CDR3. Trimming shortened V by 0 bases and J by 5 bases, and 11 bases separated the two germline ends. Germline loops: CDR1 SGDLS, CDR2 YYNGEE. CDR3 DNA sequence: TGTGCCAGCAGCGTAGAGGGTCTTTCAAATGAAAAACTGTTTTTT. This encodes CASSVEGLSNEKLFF.

This clone was detected only a few times. The chain links TRBV27 to TRBJ2-7; D remains ambiguous. The length of the CDR3 is 13 residues. V shed 5 bases and J shed 5 bases, with 13 bases lying between them. CDR1 and CDR2 (germline): MNHEY, SMNVEV (reference sequence). The CDR3 reads CASSTGQAHEQYF. Written as DNA, the CDR3 is TGTGCCAGCAGTACCGGGCAAGCACACGAGCAGTACTTC.

This chain links TRBV19 with TRBJ2-6, with no clear D. CDR3 length: 16 residues. V gave up 9 bases and J gave up 0 bases, with 15 bases separating them. Germline V gene lookup returns CDR1 LNHDA and CDR2 SQIVND (reference sequence). CDR3: CASRHKQFSGANVLTF. The CDR3 bases are TGTGCCAGCAGACATAAACAGTTCTCTGGGGCCAACGTCCTGACTTTC.

This CDR3 reads CASGTGREQYF. The CDR3 DNA reads as TGTGCCAGCGGGACAGGGCGCGAGCAGTACTTC. The chain links TRBV9 to TRBJ2-7; 9 bases align to TRBD1. The J segment lost 6 bases and the V segment lost 7 bases, leaving 2 bases of the junction unmatched. The CDR3 runs to 11 residues. Per germline, CDR1 SGDLS and CDR2 YYNGEE.

V usage is TRBV9 and J usage is TRBJ1-4, with unresolved D. CDR1 and CDR2 from the germline V gene are SGDLS and YYNGEE. This CDR3 has 11 residues. Trimming removed 0 bases from V and 8 bases from J, with 2 bases in between. Here the CDR3 reads CASSVGEKLFF. Written as DNA, the CDR3 is TGTGCCAGCAGCGTAGGCGAAAAACTGTTTTTT. The variable domain in full, completed from reference TRBV9 and TRBJ1-4, reads DSGVTQTPKHLITATGQRVTLRCSPRSGDLSVYWYQQSLDQGLQFLIQYYNGEERAKGNILERFSAQQFPDLHSELNLSSLELGDSALYFCASSVGEKLFFGSGTQLSVL.

The chain employs TRBV11-2 and TRBJ2-4, with TRBD2 as a possible D gene (5 bases). The germline V and J ends were trimmed by 5 bases and 1 base, with 12 bases remaining between them. Germline V gene sequence: CDR1 SGHAT, CDR2 FQNNGV. The CDR3 is made up of 15 amino acids. The CDR3 protein is CASSQPRGAKNIQYF. The CDR3 nucleotides read TGTGCCAGCAGCCAGCCACGAGGGGCCAAAAACATTCAGTACTTC.

V gene TRBV13 combines with J gene TRBJ2-3, with 10 positions matching TRBD2. Unmatched junction bases numbered 13, after V lost 4 bases and J lost 0 bases. Germline CDR1 PRHDT, CDR2 FYEKMQ (reference sequence). CDR3 size: 19 residues. CDR3 sequence reads: CASSSPGLAGVSSTDTQYF. The CDR3 DNA reads TGTGCCAGCAGCTCTCCGGGGCTAGCGGGGGTCTCTAGCACAGATACGCAGTATTTT.

The table lists this clone with a count of one. The chain has TRBV27 and TRBJ2-1; 14 positions match TRBD2. V was clipped by 2 bases and J by 6 bases; unmatched bases: 3. From germline, CDR1 is MNHEY and CDR2 SMNVEV (reference sequence). There are 16 residues in the CDR3. The CDR3 spells CASSLGTSGSRNEQFF. The CDR3 DNA sequence: TGTGCCAGCAGTTTAGGGACTAGCGGGAGTCGCAATGAGCAGTTCTTC.

This clone was picked up one time. The DNA of the CDR3 is TGCAGCGTTTTCCCCGGGAACACCGGGGAGCTGTTTTTT. Protein sequence: CSVFPGNTGELFF. This chain uses TRBV29-1 with TRBJ2-2; D remains ambiguous. This CDR3 comprises 13 residues. V lost 5 bases and J lost 1, with 8 bases in between. CDR1 and CDR2 from the germline V gene are SQVTM and ANQGSEA.

The chain joins TRBV13 to TRBJ1-1; no clear D gene. There are 14 residues in the CDR3. Trimming pared 4 bases from V and 7 bases from J, leaving 16 bases between. Germline loops: CDR1 PRHDT, CDR2 FYEKMQ (reference sequence). CDR3 sequence reads: CASSSGKGVGEAFF. CDR3 in DNA: TGTGCCAGCAGCTCGGGAAAGGGTGTAGGTGAAGCTTTCTTT. Complete variable domain (other parts from reference TRBV13 and TRBJ1-1): AAGVIQSPRHLIKEKRETATLKCYPIPRHDTVYWYQQGPGQDPQFLISFYEKMQSDKGSIPDRFSAQQFSDYHSELNMSSLELGDSALYFCASSSGKGVGEAFFGQGTRLTVV.

The CDR3 DNA reads as TGTGCCAGCAGTTTTGTGGGGGCAAGGTACGAGCAGTACTTC. Protein product: CASSFVGARYEQYF. The chain is built from TRBV27 and TRBJ2-7; possibly TRBD1 for D (6 bases). This CDR3 comprises 14 residues. Trimming shortened V by 3 bases and J by 4 bases, and 13 bases separated the two germline ends. Germline V gives CDR1 MNHEY, CDR2 SMNVEV (reference sequence).

Comments on this clone: The same CDR3 also results from other DNA sequences found in this sample. The rearrangement links TRBV7-6 to TRBJ1-4; perhaps TRBD1 as D (6 bases). The V gene lost 3 bases and the J gene lost 5 bases, with 10 bases spanning the gap. The CDR3 has 14 amino acids. Germline V CDR1 and CDR2: SGHVS, FNYEAQ. The CDR3 sequence is CASSLGGGNEKLFF. The CDR3 DNA reads as TGTGCCAGCAGCTTGGGAGGGGGAAATGAAAAACTGTTTTTT. Full variable domain (missing parts from reference TRBV7-6 and TRBJ1-4): GAGVSQSPRYKVTKRGQDVALRCDPISGHVSLYWYRQALGQGPEFLTYFNYEAQQDKSGLPNDRFSAERPEGSISTLTIQRTEQRDSAMYRCASSLGGGNEKLFFGSGTQLSVL.

The rearrangement links TRBV9 to TRBJ1-1, with TRBD1 matching over 8 bases. Trimming removed 3 bases from V and 4 bases from J; junction bases left unmatched: 2. The germline gives CDR1 SGDLS, CDR2 YYNGEE. The CDR3 spans 13 residues. CDR3 nucleotides: TGTGCCAGCAGCGATACAGGGGGCACTGAAGCTTTCTTT. It is translated as CASSDTGGTEAFF.

The gene calls are TRBV7-9 and TRBJ2-1, with a tentative D call TRBD2 (6 bases). V lost 2 bases and J 2 bases, leaving 13 bases between the germline ends. This CDR3 is 16 amino acids long. CDR1 SEHNR and CDR2 FQNEAQ come from the germline V gene (reference sequence). CDR3 in amino acids: CASSLLSGAPYNEQFF. Here the CDR3 DNA reads TGTGCCAGCAGCTTACTTTCGGGAGCCCCCTACAATGAGCAGTTCTTC.

The chain joins TRBV29-1 to TRBJ2-7, with TRBD2 identical over 7 bases. Germline V gives CDR1 SQVTM, CDR2 ANQGSEA. The CDR3 consists of 11 residues. V lost 5 bases and J lost 5; bases outside the gene matches: 3. Here the CDR3 DNA reads TGCAGCGTTCGGGGGAGGGACGAGCAGTACTTC. This sequence encodes CSVRGRDEQYF.

The chain links TRBV5-5 to TRBJ1-2; D is ambiguous. Germline V CDR1 and CDR2: SGHKS, YYEKEE (reference sequence). The CDR3 loop spans 14 amino acids. Trimming shortened V by 4 bases and J by 2 bases, and 12 bases separated the two germline ends. The CDR3 region has the DNA TGTGCCAGCAGCCCCTTTACTGTCAACTATGGCTACACCTTC. It translates to CASSPFTVNYGYTF.

This clone came up a few times. The chain recombines TRBV27 with TRBJ1-5, with TRBD1 identical over 7 bases. The CDR3 runs 15 residues. Germline V gives CDR1 MNHEY, CDR2 SMNVEV (reference sequence). V lost 4 bases and J lost 1; bases outside the gene matches: 4. CDR3: CASSYRGFSNQPQHF. The CDR3, as DNA: TGTGCCAGCAGTTACAGGGGATTCAGCAATCAGCCCCAGCATTTT.

The rearrangement joins TRBV4-1 to TRBJ1-2; possibly TRBD1 for D (5 bases). The germline V gene encodes CDR1 MGHRA and CDR2 YSYEKL. The V end was cut by 3 bases, the J end by 5 bases, with 10 bases between. CDR3 length equals 13 residues. The CDR3 protein is CASSQAGGYGYTF. The CDR3 nucleotides read TGCGCCAGCAGCCAGGCTGGGGGGTATGGCTACACCTTC.